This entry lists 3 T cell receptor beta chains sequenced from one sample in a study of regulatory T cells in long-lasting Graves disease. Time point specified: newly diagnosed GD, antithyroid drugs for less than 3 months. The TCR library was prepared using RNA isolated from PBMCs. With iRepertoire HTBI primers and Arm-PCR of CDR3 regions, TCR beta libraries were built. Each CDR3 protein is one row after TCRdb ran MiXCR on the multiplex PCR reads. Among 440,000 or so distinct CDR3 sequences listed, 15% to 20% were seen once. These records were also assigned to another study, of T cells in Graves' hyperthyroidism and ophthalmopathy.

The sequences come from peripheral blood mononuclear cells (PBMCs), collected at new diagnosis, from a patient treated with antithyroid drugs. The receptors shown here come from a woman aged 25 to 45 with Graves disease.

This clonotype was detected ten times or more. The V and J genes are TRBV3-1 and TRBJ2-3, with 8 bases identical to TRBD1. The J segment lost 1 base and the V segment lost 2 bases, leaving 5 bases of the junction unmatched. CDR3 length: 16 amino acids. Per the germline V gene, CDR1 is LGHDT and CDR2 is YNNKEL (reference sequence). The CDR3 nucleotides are TGTGCCAGCAGCCAACGACAGGGGAGAGGCACAGATACGCAGTATTTT. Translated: CASSQRQGRGTDTQYF.

The CDR3 nucleotides read TGTGCCAGCACCTGGGGGACTAGCGGGTACGAGCAGTACTTC. This sequence encodes CASTWGTSGYEQYF. The chain is built from TRBV28 and TRBJ2-7, with TRBD2 identical over 12 bases. Trimming removed 7 bases from V and 4 bases from J; junction bases left unmatched: 5. The CDR3 spans 14 residues. CDR1 is MDHEN, CDR2 SYDVKM, per germline.

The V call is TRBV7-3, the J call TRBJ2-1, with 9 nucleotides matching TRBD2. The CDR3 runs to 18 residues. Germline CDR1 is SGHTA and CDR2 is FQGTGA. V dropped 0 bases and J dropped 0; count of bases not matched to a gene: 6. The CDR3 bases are TGTGCCAGCAGCTTAACTAGCGGGAGTACCCCCTCCTACAATGAGCAGTTCTTC. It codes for CASSLTSGSTPSYNEQFF.